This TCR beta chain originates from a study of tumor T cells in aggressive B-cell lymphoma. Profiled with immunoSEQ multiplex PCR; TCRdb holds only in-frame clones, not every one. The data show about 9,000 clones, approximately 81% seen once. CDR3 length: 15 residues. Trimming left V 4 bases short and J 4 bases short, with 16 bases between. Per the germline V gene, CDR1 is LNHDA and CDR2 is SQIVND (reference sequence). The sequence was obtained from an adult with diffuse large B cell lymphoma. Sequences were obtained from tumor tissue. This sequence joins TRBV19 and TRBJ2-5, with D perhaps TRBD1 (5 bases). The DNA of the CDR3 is TGTGCCAGTAGTACCAGGGCAGGGTCCCCAGAGACCCAGTACTTC. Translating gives CASSTRAGSPETQYF.